The sequence of this T cell receptor beta chain was determined in a study of cytotoxic CD8 clonotypes in ibrutinib-treated CLL. V trimming: 11 bases; J trimming: 4 bases; junction bases outside the gene matches: 6. The CDR3 extends over 13 amino acids. Germline-derived CDR1 and CDR2 are SEHNR and FQNEAQ (reference sequence). Study conclusions and caveats: Relative to age-matched healthy donors, clonality at baseline was higher, and it tracked circulating CD8+ T-cell counts.

Produced via immunoSEQ multiplex PCR; TCRdb's table is partial and in-frame only. Among 200,000 to 250,000 clones listed, roughly 73% were seen once. Comment on this clone: No antigen is known for it.

The sequencing used PBMCs, collected after 12 months of ibrutinib treatment. The chain has TRBV7-9 and TRBJ2-1; 9 bases match TRBD2. The receptor was derived from a human donor with chronic lymphocytic leukemia. CDR3 in DNA: TGTGCCGCGGGGGGGTCAAATTACAATGAGCAGTTCTTC. Translation: CAAGGSNYNEQFF. The whole variable domain, filled in from reference TRBV7-9 and TRBJ2-1, reads DTGVSQNPRHKITKRGQNVTFRCDPISEHNRLYWYRQTLGQGPEFLTYFQNEAQLEKSRLLSDRFSAERPKGSFSTLEIQRTEQGDSAMYLCAAGGSNYNEQFFGPGTRLTVL.